The present TCR beta chain was sequenced within a study of neurological immune-mediated disorders. Broader study findings: No sharing of CDR3 amino acid sequences was observed among expanded clones across subjects, suggesting private repertoires in all groups. Multiple sclerosis, the disease with the least TCR clonal expansion, fell below healthy controls, whereas HTLV-1-associated myelopathy showed the most.

A 10-nucleotide random UMI tagged transcripts in template-switch 5'RACE cDNA synthesis. TCRdb reanalysed the 5' RACE reads using MiXCR and keeps one entry per CDR3 protein. The sample has 26,000 or so distinct CDR3 sequences, 5% to 7.5% seen once. V was clipped by 5 bases and J by 1 base, with 14 bases between them. Germline V CDR1 and CDR2: DFQATT, SNEGSKA (reference sequence). The CDR3 runs 14 residues. This clonotype was seen ten or more times. The target antigen is unknown. The starting material, 2 million PBMCs stored at -80 C, gave rise to the unsorted libraries. Sequencing used PBMCs. The chain joins TRBV20-1 to TRBJ1-1, with D hard to call. The sequence was collected from a woman between 50 and 59 years old in good health. The CDR3 loop reads CSAPTMTRNTEAFF. The CDR3 DNA is TGCAGTGCTCCTACGATGACGAGGAACACTGAAGCTTTCTTT.